These T cell receptor beta chains were read from a single sample in a study of T-cell reconstitution after alpha-beta-depleted transplantation in children. TCRdb reprocessed the PCR reads with MiXCR, giving one entry per CDR3 protein. The table shows some 72,000 distinct CDR3 sequences, with approximately 7.3% occurring only once. The material was PBMCs from the stem cell graft donor, obtained from the stem cell graft. These receptors originate from a human donor who donated a stem cell graft to a child with acute lymphoblastic leukemia. Both conserved end residues are part of each CDR3. A D gene is named only where the DNA matches it firmly. Rows may omit the clone size; those that give it use once, few, many or a size class.

d_gene	abundance	v_gene	j_gene	CDR3aa	CDR3nt
TRBD1	many	TRBV20-1	TRBJ2-7	CSARGTGRAEQYF	TGCAGTGCTAGAGGGACAGGCAGGGCCGAGCAGTACTTC
NA	many	TRBV10-3	TRBJ2-5	CAISDEGTARETQYF	TGTGCCATCAGTGATGAGGGAACTGCACGGGAGACCCAGTACTTC
TRBD1	medium-sized	TRBV20-1	TRBJ1-6	CSASGQGDNSPLHF	TGCAGTGCTTCAGGACAGGGGGATAATTCACCCCTCCACTTT
NA	NA	TRBV12-3/TRBV12-4	TRBJ1-3	CASSLGVGNTIYF	TGTGCCAGCAGTTTAGGCGTTGGAAACACCATATATTTT
NA	many	TRBV20-1	TRBJ2-5	CSASPGPMETQYF	TGCAGTGCTAGCCCCGGACCGATGGAGACCCAGTACTTC
TRBD2	NA	TRBV7-3	TRBJ2-2	CASSPGLVSGELFF	TGTGCCAGCAGCCCGGGACTAGTGAGCGGGGAGCTGTTTTTT
NA	many	TRBV27	TRBJ2-1	CASGTGSRERFF	TGTGCCAGCGGAACAGGGTCTCGAGAACGGTTCTTC
TRBD2	many	TRBV10-3	TRBJ2-7	CAIKGLAGGTGEQYF	TGTGCCATCAAAGGTTTAGCGGGAGGAACGGGCGAGCAGTACTTC
TRBD1	many	TRBV20-1	TRBJ2-5	CSARPRDSIQETQYF	TGCAGTGCTAGACCCCGGGACAGTATTCAAGAGACCCAGTACTTC
NA	NA	TRBV11-2	TRBJ2-1	CASSLYRDHEQFF	TGTGCCAGCAGCTTATACAGGGACCATGAGCAGTTCTTC
NA	NA	TRBV6-5	TRBJ2-7	CASSYSGRGPSYEQYF	TGTGCCAGCAGTTACTCGGGCCGGGGGCCCTCCTACGAGCAGTACTTC
NA	many	TRBV12-3/TRBV12-4	TRBJ2-1	CASSPTSRSRGQFF	TGTGCCAGCAGTCCTACTTCTAGAAGCCGTGGGCAGTTCTTC
NA	NA	TRBV10-3	TRBJ1-2	CAITQAEPNGYTF	TGTGCCATCACCCAGGCTGAACCTAATGGCTACACCTTC
NA	many	TRBV11-2	TRBJ1-2	CASSLKPNYGYTF	TGTGCCAGCAGCTTAAAGCCCAACTATGGCTACACCTTC
NA	few	TRBV20-1	TRBJ2-3	CSASSKDTDTQYF	TGCAGTGCTTCTAGTAAGGACACAGATACGCAGTATTTT
NA	many	TRBV5-1	TRBJ2-6	CASSLRTPGQGPTSGASGANVLTF	TGCGCCAGCAGCTTGAGGACACCGGGACAGGGGCCGACTAGCGGGGCCTCTGGGGCCAACGTCCTGACTTTC
NA	many	TRBV15	TRBJ2-3	CATSRGGNTDTQYF	TGTGCCACCAGCAGAGGGGGGAACACAGATACGCAGTATTTT
NA	many	TRBV7-3	TRBJ1-6	CASSASESRNSPLHF	TGTGCCAGCAGCGCCTCAGAGTCGCGGAATTCACCCCTCCACTTT
NA	many	TRBV20-1	TRBJ1-1	CSAREADLNTEAFF	TGCAGTGCTAGAGAGGCAGACTTGAACACTGAAGCTTTCTTT
TRBD1	NA	TRBV7-6	TRBJ2-7	CASSLNRGLFYEQYF	TGTGCCAGCAGCTTAAACAGGGGTTTATTCTACGAGCAGTACTTC
TRBD1	many	TRBV20-1	TRBJ1-1	CSARTGADTEAFF	TGCAGTGCTAGAACAGGGGCAGACACTGAAGCTTTCTTT
TRBD1	NA	TRBV14	TRBJ2-7	CASSQLGGLYPDEQYF	TGTGCCAGCAGCCAATTAGGGGGCTTGTACCCCGACGAGCAGTACTTC
TRBD1	many	TRBV7-9	TRBJ2-1	CASSSTGTEKIREQFF	TGTGCCAGCAGCTCCACCGGGACAGAGAAGATTCGTGAGCAGTTCTTC
NA	NA	TRBV4-1	TRBJ1-2	CASSQDEGEGLNYGYTF	TGCGCCAGCAGCCAAGATGAGGGAGAGGGCCTGAACTATGGCTACACCTTC
NA	NA	TRBV25-1	TRBJ1-6	CASSVGGESPLHF	TGTGCCAGCAGTGTTGGGGGGGAATCACCCCTCCACTTT
NA	many	TRBV5-1	TRBJ2-7	CASSLGLTVDEQYF	TGCGCCAGCAGCTTGGGTTTGACAGTTGACGAGCAGTACTTC
NA	many	TRBV11-2	TRBJ2-7	CASSLGLISAGSFAEQYF	TGTGCCAGCAGCTTAGGTTTAATCTCGGCCGGGAGTTTTGCCGAGCAGTACTTC
NA	many	TRBV7-2	TRBJ1-1	CASTGVLNTEAFF	TGTGCCAGCACCGGGGTACTGAACACTGAAGCTTTCTTT
NA	many	TRBV5-1	TRBJ2-3	CASSLVRRDTDTQYF	TGCGCCAGCAGCTTGGTAAGGAGGGACACAGATACGCAGTATTTT
NA	many	TRBV12-3/TRBV12-4	TRBJ2-3	CASKRTSTDTQYF	TGTGCCAGCAAGAGGACTAGCACAGATACGCAGTATTTT
NA	many	TRBV27	TRBJ2-7	CASSFRPGSFYEQYF	TGTGCCAGCAGTTTTCGTCCAGGTTCCTTCTACGAGCAGTACTTC
NA	many	TRBV5-1	TRBJ2-5	CASSLAGKETQYF	TGCGCCAGCAGCTTGGCAGGGAAAGAGACCCAGTACTTC
TRBD1	NA	TRBV29-1	TRBJ2-7	CSVEVARGPEQYF	TGCAGCGTTGAAGTAGCCAGGGGGCCCGAGCAGTACTTC
TRBD1	many	TRBV27	TRBJ2-2	CASSGQVTGELFF	TGTGCCAGCAGCGGACAGGTCACCGGGGAGCTGTTTTTT
NA	NA	TRBV10-3	TRBJ2-1	CAISGDYSLDNEQFF	NA